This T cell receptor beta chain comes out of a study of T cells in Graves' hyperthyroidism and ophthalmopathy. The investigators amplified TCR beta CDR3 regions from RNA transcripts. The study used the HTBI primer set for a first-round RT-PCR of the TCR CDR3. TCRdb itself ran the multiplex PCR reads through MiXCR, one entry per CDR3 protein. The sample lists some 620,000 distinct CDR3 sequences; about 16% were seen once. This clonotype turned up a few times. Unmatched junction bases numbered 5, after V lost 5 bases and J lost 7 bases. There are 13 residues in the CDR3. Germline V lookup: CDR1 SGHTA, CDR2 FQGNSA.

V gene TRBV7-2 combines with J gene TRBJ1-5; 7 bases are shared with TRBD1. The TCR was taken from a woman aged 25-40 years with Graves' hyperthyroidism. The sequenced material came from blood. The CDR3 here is CASSPTGDQPQHF. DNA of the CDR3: TGTGCCAGCAGCCCAACAGGGGACCAGCCCCAGCATTTT.